This record looks at one TCR beta chain sequence and its context. This clone occurred once. The target of this receptor is not known. Without the conserved terminal phenylalanine or tryptophan, this CDR3 likely stems from a read error. No DNA is shown, since the ends of the CDR3 on it are uncertain; the CDR3 is the one TCRdb lists. The data stem from a study of blood T cell repertoires in COVID-19 (dated by TCRdb to 2018 to 2021). Background on the whole study: Samples covering the acute and convalescent phases of COVID-19 were provided by collaborators in the United States, Italy and Spain. Where available, HLA class I and class II types were obtained from metadata supplied by the sample provider rather than from assay-based typing. The sample metadata nearly always contained a de-identified subject ID, COVID-19 status, age in years and sex. The dataset comprised deeply sampled blood TCRbeta repertoires from subjects exposed to, actively infected with, or recovered from COVID-19. Samples were obtained from the ongoing ImmuneRACE study (first 160 participants) and from over a thousand subjects provided by 6 global collaborators. The material from the prospective study consisted of cDNA or gDNA derived from T cells, B-cell-depleted T cells, or PBMCs. The repertoires were made available in a free public database intended to serve as a resource for research on the immune response to SARS-CoV-2.

Enrolling through a virtual design, the prospective study's participants ranged in age from roughly 18 to 89 years and lived across roughly 23 United States geographic areas. To assign participants to cohorts, the prospective study relied on clinical history that participants themselves reported in a screening survey and a study questionnaire. Each participant in the prospective study had whole blood, serum and a nasopharyngeal or oropharyngeal swab collected by mobile phlebotomists. Prospective study participants could optionally give additional blood draws and questionnaires over an approximately 2-month period. Prospective study blood samples were shipped either frozen or at room temperature before DNA extraction. General findings and caveats noted by the study authors: Clinical and demographic metadata were provided uncurated, with the amount varying by source and participant.

CDR1 and CDR2 (SGHKS, YYEKEE) derive from the germline V gene (reference sequence). The CDR3 length equals 13 residues, ends included. TCRbeta CDR3 regions were amplified from genomic DNA using the immunoSEQ Assay, a bias-controlled multiplex PCR. The study's processing was this. Within the assay, amplification of reference gene primers was used to estimate how many nucleated cells each sample contained. Sequence reads were collapsed and filtered to measure the absolute abundance of every unique TCRbeta CDR3 rearrangement. For each sample, productive Simpson clonality was calculated as the square root of Simpson's diversity index across productive rearrangements. The immuneACCESS repertoire file appears here via TCRdb, limited to in-frame rearrangements. These files lack a portion of the clones; in checked studies, under half of the deficit traces to unresolved V genes, and the cause of the others is not known. The V and J calls and clone size are taken from that table; D and trimming were inferred from the DNA. Counted in this sample were more than 250,000 clones; about 91% of them appeared once. 0.95% to 1.5% of the sample goes to the ten largest clones.

The source of this sequence is a woman between 35 and 50 years old with acute COVID-19. Recombination connected TRBV5-5 to TRBJ1-1. What was sequenced was PBMCs or T cells enriched from blood (not recorded which). The CDR3 protein is CASSLNSFLRLQL.